This T cell receptor (beta chain) was retrieved from a study of radiotherapy plus CTLA-4 blockade in lung cancer. About the research overall: Among enrolled patients, over 15% responded and around 30% achieved disease control. General study results and limits: Blood TCR clones of tumor origin expanded after radiotherapy plus ipilimumab.

Assay used: immunoSEQ multiplex PCR; TCRdb lists only in-frame clones, some missing. The sample records around 40,000 clones, about 77% being singletons. The V gene's germline CDR1 is SGHRS and CDR2 YFSETQ. The CDR3 loop spans 15 amino acids. The J segment lost 4 bases and the V segment lost 1 base, leaving 4 bases of the junction unmatched. To note about this clone: What it binds is not known.

The V gene is TRBV5-1, the J gene TRBJ2-7, with TRBD2 matching over 11 bases. This TCR derives from a human donor with non-small cell lung cancer who had stable disease on radiotherapy plus ipilimumab. Here the sequenced sample was peripheral blood, taken from a patient treated with radiotherapy plus ipilimumab. CDR3 DNA: TGCGCCAGCAGCTTGAGTAGCGGGGGGGCATACGAGCAGTACTTC. It codes for CASSLSSGGAYEQYF.